The next 25 T cell receptor beta chains were all read from a single sample in a study of T-cell memory formation after mild COVID-19. MiXCR, run by TCRdb on the 5' RACE reads, gives a single entry per CDR3 protein. The sample lists under 300,000 distinct CDR3 sequences; about 20% were seen once. Sequenced: PBMCs or a T cell subset sorted from them (not recorded which). These receptors all stem from a man between 18 and 35 years old who had mild COVID-19 (a few samples of this study predate the infection). Cell type and time point are not known.

The rearrangement uses TRBV14 and TRBJ2-5; maybe TRBD2 (5 bases). V lost 1 base and J lost 3, with 12 bases in between. This CDR3 has 15 residues. Looked up from germline, CDR1 is SGHDN and CDR2 is FVKESK. The CDR3 nucleotides read TGTGCCAGCAGCCAAGTGGTCCAGCGGAAAGAGACCCAGTACTTC. Its protein product is CASSQVVQRKETQYF.

This clonotype was found a few times. The chain combines TRBV6-5 with TRBJ2-5, with 8 positions matching TRBD1. The V and J ends lost 4 bases and 9 bases, in that order; junction bases with no gene match: 13. The CDR3 has 15 residues. Per germline, CDR1 MNHEY and CDR2 SVGAGI. The CDR3 region is CASSLRTGTVGAQYF. CDR3 bases: TGTGCCAGCAGTTTAAGGACAGGGACGGTAGGGGCCCAGTACTTC.

The rearrangement links TRBV7-2 to TRBJ1-4, with D perhaps TRBD1 (6 bases). Germline CDR1 SGHTA, CDR2 FQGNSA. There are 16 residues in the CDR3. The V and J ends lost 5 bases and 1 base respectively, with 14 bases between them. CDR3 DNA: TGTGCCAGCAGCGGTAACAGGGTTGGAACTAATGAAAAACTGTTTTTT. Translated: CASSGNRVGTNEKLFF.

Ten or more counts support this clonotype. The chain employs TRBV25-1 and TRBJ1-1; D uncertain. The V end lost 3 bases, the J end lost 5 bases, and 13 bases lay between the germline ends. The germline gives CDR1 MGHDK, CDR2 SYGVNS. The CDR3 contains 14 residues. As DNA, the CDR3 is TGTGCCAGCAGTGAGCTCGGCGGTCGAACTGAAGCTTTCTTT. It yields the protein CASSELGGRTEAFF.

The chain links TRBV7-9 to TRBJ2-7, with D possibly TRBD2 on 6 matching bases. The germline V and J ends were trimmed by 0 bases and 4 bases, with 7 bases remaining between them. The germline gives CDR1 SEHNR, CDR2 FQNEAQ (reference sequence). The CDR3 spans 13 residues. This CDR3 reads CASSLAAGYEQYV. The CDR3, as DNA: TGTGCCAGCAGCTTAGCGGCGGGATACGAGCAGTACGTC.

This clonotype was counted between two and nine times. The chain links TRBV7-3 to TRBJ2-2; no reliable D call. The V gene's germline CDR1 is SGHTA and CDR2 FQGTGA. The length of the CDR3 is 13 residues. V gave up 6 bases and J gave up 1 base, with 6 bases separating them. CDR3 protein: CASRALNTGELFF. For the CDR3, the DNA is TGTGCCAGCAGGGCGCTGAACACCGGGGAGCTGTTTTTT.

The chain combines TRBV4-2 with TRBJ2-3; TRBD1 aligns across 9 bases. The germline CDR1 and CDR2 sequences are LGHNA and YNFKEQ. Germline trimming cut 5 bases from V and 5 bases from J; bases unmatched to any gene: 11. This CDR3 region has 16 residues. The CDR3 DNA reads TGTGCCAGCAGCACCGTTGGACAGGGGTCCCTAGATACGCAGTATTTT. Translation: CASSTVGQGSLDTQYF.

J is TRBJ1-5 and V is TRBV12-3 or TRBV12-4, with D perhaps TRBD1 (5 bases). The CDR3 covers 17 residues. V was shortened by 3 bases and J by 0 bases, with 15 bases between the two germline ends. Written as DNA, the CDR3 is TGTGCCAGCAGTTTGCGGTCGGCAGGGTATAGCAATCAGCCCCAGCATTTT. Residues: CASSLRSAGYSNQPQHF.

The chain combines TRBV24-1 with TRBJ2-3; 14 bases map to TRBD2. CDR1 is KGHDR, CDR2 SFDVKD, per germline. After removal of 7 bases from V and 7 bases from J, the junction contained 6 bases not matched to a gene. This CDR3 has 15 amino acids. The DNA of the CDR3 is TGTGCCACCAGCCCCGGGACTAGCGGGGGCTATACGCAGTATTTT. Encoded protein: CATSPGTSGGYTQYF.

The chain employs TRBV5-1 and TRBJ1-1; TRBD1 matches 9 bases. Germline trimming cut 3 bases from V and 4 bases from J; bases unmatched to any gene: 7. Germline CDR1 SGHRS, CDR2 YFSETQ. The CDR3 runs to 15 residues. For the CDR3, the DNA is TGCGCCAGCAGCTGGTCGGGACAGGGAGGCACTGAAGCTTTCTTT. This encodes CASSWSGQGGTEAFF.

The rearrangement uses TRBV15 and TRBJ1-1; D is undetermined. Trimming shortened V by 5 bases and J by 1 base, and 8 bases separated the two germline ends. Per the germline V gene, CDR1 is LNHNV and CDR2 is YYDKDF (reference sequence). The CDR3 contains 13 residues. The CDR3 DNA sequence: TGTGCCACCAGCGGTTGGAGGAACACTGAAGCTTTCTTT. Translating gives CATSGWRNTEAFF.

This chain links TRBV29-1 with TRBJ1-1, with D possibly matching TRBD1 (5 bases). The CDR3 totals 12 residues. The germline V and J ends were trimmed by 5 bases and 1 base, with 8 bases remaining between them. Germline lookup yields CDR1 SQVTM and CDR2 ANQGSEA. Here the CDR3 DNA reads TGCAGCGTTACAGGTCCGAACACTGAAGCTTTCTTT. The encoded protein is CSVTGPNTEAFF.

This clonotype was counted between two and nine times. The V call is TRBV18, the J call TRBJ1-2; tentatively, D is TRBD1 (6 bases). Between the trimmed V and J ends, which lost 4 bases and 1 base, there was a span of 19 bases. From germline, CDR1 is KGHSH and CDR2 LQKENI. CDR3 length: 17 amino acids. The CDR3 DNA follows: TGTGCCAGCTCACGGAGGGTTACGGGGACACTTAACTATGGCTACACCTTC. Translation: CASSRRVTGTLNYGYTF.

This chain uses TRBV5-1 with TRBJ1-1; unclear D gene. This CDR3 is 15 amino acids long. CDR1 is SGHRS, CDR2 YFSETQ, per germline. Trimming removed 5 bases from V and 1 base from J, with 15 bases in between. CDR3 region: CASSIFSGKNTEAFF. In DNA form, the CDR3 reads TGCGCCAGCAGTATCTTTTCGGGGAAGAACACTGAAGCTTTCTTT.

This clonotype was recorded a few times. The chain recombines TRBV5-4 with TRBJ1-1, with 10 bases aligning to TRBD1. The ends lost 2 bases at V and 5 bases at J; junction bases unmatched: 6. This CDR3 is built from 15 residues. CDR1 and CDR2 from the germline V gene are SGHNT and YYREEE (reference sequence). The CDR3 reads CASSLRDRGETEAFF. CDR3 nucleotides: TGTGCCAGCAGCTTAAGGGACAGGGGCGAGACTGAAGCTTTCTTT.

J is TRBJ1-4 and V is TRBV3-1; 7 bases agree with TRBD1. CDR3 length: 16 residues. Germline CDR1 reads LGHDT; CDR2 reads YNNKEL (reference sequence). The V gene end was trimmed by 0 bases and the J gene end by 7 bases; junction bases not matched to a gene: 8. The CDR3 DNA sequence: TGTGCCAGCAGCCAAGATGAGAGACAGGGTGGTGAAAAACTGTTTTTT. Translating gives CASSQDERQGGEKLFF. Full variable domain (outside the CDR3, taken from reference TRBV3-1 and TRBJ1-4): DTAVSQTPKYLVTQMGNDKSIKCEQNLGHDTMYWYKQDSKKFLKIMFSYNNKELIINETVPNRFSPKSPDKAHLNLHINSLELGDSAVYFCASSQDERQGGEKLFFGSGTQLSVL.

This sequence joins TRBV6-1 and TRBJ1-6; 11 nucleotides line up with TRBD1. Germline CDR1 is MNHNS and CDR2 is SASEGT. This CDR3 has 15 amino acids. V lost 7 bases, J lost 6 bases, and 5 bases stayed unmatched. Here the CDR3 DNA reads TGTGCCAGCACTGGGACAGGGGGACTTAATTCACCCCTCCACTTT. Its translation: CASTGTGGLNSPLHF.

This clonotype has a handful of counts. This chain uses TRBV14 with TRBJ2-7; tentatively, D is TRBD2 (8 bases). CDR1 is SGHDN, CDR2 FVKESK, per germline. The CDR3 is 16 residues long. Trimming left V 7 bases short and J 0 bases short, with 19 bases between. The CDR3 DNA follows: TGTGCCAGCACCACAGTCGGGAGGGGGCTCTCCTACGAGCAGTACGTC. Its translation is CASTTVGRGLSYEQYV.

This chain connects TRBV12-3 or TRBV12-4 to TRBJ1-5; D gene uncertain. The CDR3 is made up of 14 amino acids. The ends were cut back, 3 bases at V and 2 bases at J, with 8 bases in the middle. Written as DNA, the CDR3 is TGTGCCAGCAGTTTGACGCTGGGCAATCAGCCCCAGCATTTT. Translated: CASSLTLGNQPQHF.

This clonotype was found many times. This chain uses TRBV5-1 with TRBJ2-3, with 8 bases identical to TRBD2. With V trimmed by 0 bases and J by 2 bases, 5 bases remained unmatched. The CDR3 loop spans 16 amino acids. Germline V gene sequence: CDR1 SGHRS, CDR2 YFSETQ. CDR3 sequence reads: CASSLEPTSATDTQYF. CDR3 bases: TGCGCCAGCAGCTTGGAGCCGACTAGCGCCACAGATACGCAGTATTTT.

This clonotype was seen more than once but under ten times. This chain links TRBV7-2 with TRBJ1-1; no definite D call. The CDR3 is 14 amino acids. Germline V CDR1 and CDR2: SGHTA, FQGNSA. V lost 2 bases, J lost 0 bases, and 7 bases lay in between. The CDR3 sequence: CASSLMYMNTEAFF. The CDR3 DNA reads TGTGCCAGCAGCTTAATGTATATGAACACTGAAGCTTTCTTT.

This clonotype was seen a handful of times. The chain uses TRBV2 and TRBJ2-5; 8 positions agree with TRBD1. Germline trimming cut 6 bases from V and 3 bases from J; bases unmatched to any gene: 3. Germline CDR1 and CDR2: SNHLY and FYNNEI. The CDR3 is made up of 13 amino acids. The DNA for the CDR3 is TGTGCCAGCAGGAGGGGACAGGAAGAGACCCAGTACTTC. This translates into CASRRGQEETQYF.

V is TRBV12-5 and J is TRBJ2-3; TRBD2 aligns across 10 bases. Germline loops: CDR1 LGHNT, CDR2 FRNRAP. With 5 bases clipped from V and 0 bases from J, the junction kept 11 bases outside the gene matches. CDR3 length: 18 residues. CDR3 nucleotide sequence: TGTGCTAGTGGTCCTGGGACTAGCGTTATTCTAAGCACAGATACGCAGTATTTT. Its protein is CASGPGTSVILSTDTQYF.

This clonotype occurred many times. The CDR3 does not close with the conserved phenylalanine or tryptophan, likely indicating a read error. No DNA is shown, since the ends of the CDR3 on it are uncertain; the CDR3 is the one TCRdb lists. The chain uses TRBV20-1 and TRBJ2-1; whether TRBD2, the table's D call, matches the DNA was not checked. The CDR3 totals 13 residues, both ends included. Germline values: CDR1 DFQATT, CDR2 SNEGSKA (reference sequence). The CDR3 sequence is CSASLPHLAGGLL.

This chain links TRBV10-3 with TRBJ2-7; D could derive from TRBD1 or TRBD2 (6 bases each). V lost 11 bases, J lost 4 bases, and 24 bases lay in between. The CDR3 has 15 residues. CDR1 is ENHRY, CDR2 SYGVKD, per germline. This CDR3 reads CASKGGTDSRYEQYF. Written as DNA, the CDR3 is TGTGCCTCCAAGGGGGGTACAGACAGTCGTTACGAGCAGTACTTC.